The 24 T cell receptor beta chains listed next were all sequenced from one sample in a study of blood T cell repertoires in COVID-19. Generated by immunoSEQ multiplex PCR, the TCRdb table keeps only in-frame clones and is missing some. The sample carries roughly 78,000 clones, around 89% recorded once. Source material: peripheral blood. All receptors derive from a man aged 60 to 75 with acute or convalescent COVID-19.

This clone was observed once. V gene TRBV18 combines with J gene TRBJ1-4, with a tentative D call TRBD1 (5 bases). V lost 6 bases and J 7 bases, leaving 15 bases between the germline ends. Germline values: CDR1 KGHSH, CDR2 LQKENI. There are 14 residues in the CDR3. The CDR3 DNA reads as TGTGCCAGCTCCGCGCAGGGAAACGGTGAAAAACTGTTTTTT. Translating it yields CASSAQGNGEKLFF.

The J gene is TRBJ2-5, the V gene TRBV19; D possibly corresponds to TRBD2 (5 bases). Trimming shortened V by 2 bases and J by 2 bases, and 12 bases separated the two germline ends. Germline values: CDR1 LNHDA, CDR2 SQIVND (reference sequence). The CDR3 runs to 15 residues. The CDR3 protein is CASSIRTGYQETQYF. The DNA for the CDR3 is TGTGCCAGTAGTATACGGACGGGGTATCAAGAGACCCAGTACTTC.

The gene calls are TRBV27 and TRBJ2-5, with a tentative D call TRBD1 (5 bases). CDR1 is MNHEY and CDR2 is SMNVEV in the germline V gene (reference sequence). The CDR3 is 12 amino acids. V lost 7 bases, J lost 5 bases, and 11 bases lay in between. CDR3 loop: CASTDSRETQYF. The CDR3 DNA is TGTGCCAGCACCGACAGCAGGGAGACCCAGTACTTC.

The chain carries TRBV6-2 or TRBV6-3 and TRBJ2-6; TRBD1 might be the D (6 bases). CDR1 and CDR2 from the germline V gene are MNHEY and SVGEGT. V was clipped by 5 bases and J by 4 bases, with 21 bases between them. This CDR3 region has 18 residues. The DNA of the CDR3 is TGTGCCAGCAGTCCCCCCACAGGGCAAGTATCCGGGGCCAACGTCCTGACTTTC. This translates into CASSPPTGQVSGANVLTF.

This clone is a singleton in its sample. The rearrangement joins TRBV12-3 or TRBV12-4 to TRBJ1-2; 7 bases align to TRBD1. The CDR3 is 13 residues long. V trimming: 6 bases; J trimming: 4 bases; junction bases outside the gene matches: 5. The CDR3: CASSIDRAYGYTF. The CDR3 region has the DNA TGTGCCAGCAGCATAGACAGGGCCTATGGCTACACCTTC.

This chain joins TRBV19 and TRBJ2-7; maybe TRBD1 (5 bases). The CDR3 extends over 14 amino acids. V was trimmed by 2 bases and J by 4 bases, leaving 12 bases between them. From germline, CDR1 is LNHDA and CDR2 SQIVND (reference sequence). CDR3 DNA: TGTGCCAGTAGTATACAGGGTAAGGGATACGAGCAGTACTTC. Protein: CASSIQGKGYEQYF.

A single count supports this clone. DNA for the CDR3: TGCGCCAGCAAGCTAGCGGGAGAATTGGAGACCCAGTACTTC. Translating gives CASKLAGELETQYF. The chain carries TRBV10-2 and TRBJ2-5; TRBD2 matches 10 bases. This CDR3 contains 14 residues. Trimming took 7 bases from V and 5 from J; bases not matched to a gene: 7. The germline CDR1 and CDR2 sequences are WSHSY and SAAADI.

The chain has TRBV5-1 and TRBJ2-7; 7 nucleotides align to TRBD1. J lost 7 bases, V lost 4 bases, and 11 bases had no gene match. There are 14 residues in the CDR3. Germline V lookup: CDR1 SGHRS, CDR2 YFSETQ. Here the CDR3 DNA reads TGCGCCAGCAGCATCCGACAGGGAACGGGGGAGCAGTACTTC. Encoded protein: CASSIRQGTGEQYF. The full variable domain, completed using reference TRBV5-1 and TRBJ2-7, is KAGVTQTPRYLIKTRGQQVTLSCSPISGHRSVSWYQQTPGQGLQFLFEYFSETQRNKGNFPGRFSGRQFSNSRSEMNVSTLELGDSALYLCASSIRQGTGEQYFGPGTRLTVT.

The chain links TRBV27 to TRBJ2-1; TRBD2 matches at 8 bases. V trimming: 3 bases; J trimming: 6 bases; junction bases outside the gene matches: 7. Germline-derived CDR1 and CDR2 are MNHEY and SMNVEV (reference sequence). This CDR3 comprises 15 residues. The CDR3 bases are TGTGCCAGCAGTTTCGCGCCTACTAGCGGCAATGAGCAGTTCTTC. It specifies CASSFAPTSGNEQFF.

The chain couples TRBV19 to TRBJ2-5; D may be TRBD1 (5 bases). This CDR3 region has 14 residues. V lost 5 bases, J lost 3 bases, and 13 bases lay in between. The germline CDR1 and CDR2 sequences are LNHDA and SQIVND (reference sequence). As DNA, the CDR3 is TGTGCCAGTAGTGACGGACACCTCAAAGAGACCCAGTACTTC. This translates into CASSDGHLKETQYF.

This sequence joins TRBV4-1 and TRBJ2-3; 11 nucleotides match TRBD2. The CDR3 extends over 20 amino acids. Germline trimming cut 3 bases from V and 3 bases from J; bases unmatched to any gene: 17. Germline V CDR1 and CDR2: MGHRA, YSYEKL. CDR3 nucleotide sequence: TGCGCCAGCAGCCATAAGAGCGGGACTAGCGGTCCCGGGGGAACAGATACGCAGTATTTT. It encodes CASSHKSGTSGPGGTDTQYF.

This rearrangement joins TRBV4-2 to TRBJ2-5; no definite D call. V lost 0 bases and J lost 4, with 18 bases in between. The CDR3 extends over 17 amino acids. Germline CDR1 LGHNA, CDR2 YNFKEQ. The CDR3 bases are TGTGCCAGCAGCCAAGATCCCGGCGGAGCTATCCTAGAGACCCAGTACTTC. Its translation is CASSQDPGGAILETQYF.

The V call is TRBV30, the J call TRBJ1-6, with a possible D match to TRBD1 (6 bases). This CDR3 comprises 15 residues. Per the germline V gene, CDR1 is GTSNPN and CDR2 is SVGIG (reference sequence). V lost 0 bases and J 7 bases, leaving 13 bases between the germline ends. CDR3 DNA: TGTGCCTGGAGTGTAGAGACAGGAGAAAATTCACCCCTCCACTTT. Translated, it gives CAWSVETGENSPLHF.

Notes on this clone: Other nucleotide sequences from this sample produce the same CDR3. The CDR3 region has the DNA TGTGCCTGGAGTGGACAAGGCAATCAGCCCCAGCATTTT. Its translation: CAWSGQGNQPQHF. The chain links TRBV30 to TRBJ1-5, with D uncertain. The V end was cut by 1 base, the J end by 2 bases, with 6 bases between. The CDR3 length is 13 residues. Germline values: CDR1 GTSNPN, CDR2 SVGIG (reference sequence).

There are a few counts of this clone. The chain is built from TRBV3-1 (or the pseudogene TRBV3-2) and TRBJ1-5; D is undetermined. CDR3 length: 14 residues. Deletions cut 1 base from V and 7 bases from J, with 11 bases between. Germline loops: CDR1 LGHDT, CDR2 YNNKEL (reference sequence). The CDR3 DNA is TGTGCCAGCAGCCAAGGAGCGGACGGCCAGCCCCAGCATTTT. This translates into CASSQGADGQPQHF.

The CDR3 region has the DNA TGTGCCAGCAGCCCTAACCGGGACATTTACAATGAGCAGTTCTTC. Translating gives CASSPNRDIYNEQFF. The chain links TRBV7-3 to TRBJ2-1; TRBD1 might be the D (6 bases). The germline V gene has CDR1 SGHTA and CDR2 FQGTGA. The CDR3 is 15 amino acids. Trimming cost V 5 bases and J 4 bases, with 15 bases left between them.

This chain joins TRBV7-9 and TRBJ2-5; tentatively, D is TRBD1 (6 bases). Trimming stripped 6 bases from V and 3 bases from J, with 11 bases between. From germline, CDR1 is SEHNR and CDR2 FQNEAQ (reference sequence). This CDR3 is built from 13 residues. The CDR3, as DNA: TGTGCCAGCAGAAGAGGACAGAAAGAGACCCAGTACTTC. It is translated as CASRRGQKETQYF.

This chain uses TRBV30 with TRBJ1-1; D is undetermined. This CDR3 contains 14 residues. Germline values: CDR1 GTSNPN, CDR2 SVGIG (reference sequence). V gave up 4 bases and J gave up 4 bases, with 16 bases separating them. CDR3 region: CAWTQPRGFTEAFF. CDR3 in DNA: TGTGCCTGGACCCAACCCCGGGGTTTCACTGAAGCTTTCTTT.

The CDR3 sequence is CASSPRTGDNEKLFF. The DNA of the CDR3 is TGTGCCAGTAGTCCCCGGACAGGGGATAATGAAAAACTGTTTTTT. The V call is TRBV19, the J call TRBJ1-4; 9 nucleotides match TRBD1. V was clipped by 5 bases and J by 4 bases; unmatched bases: 5. Germline V CDR1 and CDR2: LNHDA, SQIVND (reference sequence). The CDR3 spans 15 residues.

This clone has only a few counts. The chain's CDR3 is CASGPGTGSYEQYF. The CDR3 nucleotides are TGCGCCAGCGGACCCGGGACAGGATCCTACGAGCAGTACTTC. This rearrangement joins TRBV5-1 to TRBJ2-7; 8 bases line up with TRBD1. J lost 1 base, V lost 7 bases, and 7 bases had no gene match. CDR3 length equals 14 residues. Germline V gene lookup returns CDR1 SGHRS and CDR2 YFSETQ.

In its sample, this clone was seen a few times. The junction differs from germline at one of its ends, possibly a read error. This chain links TRBV28 with TRBJ2-1, with 10 positions matching TRBD1. CDR1 is MDHEN, CDR2 SYDVKM, per germline. The CDR3 covers 13 residues. In nucleotides, the CDR3 is TGTGCCAGCAGCACCCACGCCGGGACAGGGGCCCTCTTC. Translated, it gives CASSTHAGTGALF. The whole variable domain, remainder taken from reference TRBV28 and TRBJ2-1, is DVKVTQSSRYLVKRTGEKVFLECVQDMDHENMFWYRQDPGLGLRLIYFSYDVKMKEKGDIPEGYSVSREKKERFSLILESASTNQTSMYLCASSTHAGTGALFGPGTRLTVL.

V and J are TRBV11-2 and TRBJ1-1; 7 bases are a match to TRBD1. CDR1 and CDR2 (germline): SGHAT, FQNNGV. The CDR3 is 15 residues long. The V and J ends lost 1 base and 0 bases, in that order; junction bases with no gene match: 2. The CDR3 DNA follows: TGTGCCAGCAGCTTAGCGACAGGGTTGAACACTGAAGCTTTCTTT. Protein sequence: CASSLATGLNTEAFF.

The J gene is TRBJ2-7, the V gene TRBV9; TRBD2 is a possible D gene (5 bases). Germline CDR1 is SGDLS and CDR2 is YYNGEE. CDR3 size: 14 residues. Trimming took off 4 bases at V and 6 bases at J, with 17 bases between the two ends. The CDR3 nucleotides read TGTGCCAGCAGCCCCAGACAATTAACTAGCGAGCAGTACTTC. Amino acid sequence: CASSPRQLTSEQYF.

The gene calls are TRBV5-1 and TRBJ1-2; tentative D call: TRBD1 (5 bases). The CDR3 spans 14 residues. Trimming shortened V by 0 bases and J by 8 bases, and 14 bases separated the two germline ends. The germline CDR1 and CDR2 sequences are SGHRS and YFSETQ. This CDR3 reads CASSLALDRFGYTF. The CDR3 coding sequence is TGCGCCAGCAGCTTGGCCCTCGACAGATTCGGCTACACCTTC.